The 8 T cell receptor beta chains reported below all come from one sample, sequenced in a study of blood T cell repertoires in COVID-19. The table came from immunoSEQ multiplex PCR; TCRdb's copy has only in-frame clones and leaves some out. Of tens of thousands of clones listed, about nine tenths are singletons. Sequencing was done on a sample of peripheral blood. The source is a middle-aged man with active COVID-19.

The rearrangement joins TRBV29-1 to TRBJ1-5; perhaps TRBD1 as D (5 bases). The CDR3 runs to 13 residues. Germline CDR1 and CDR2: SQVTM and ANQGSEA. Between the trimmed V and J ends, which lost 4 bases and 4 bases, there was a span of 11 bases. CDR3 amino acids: CSVAQALNQPQHF. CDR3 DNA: TGCAGCGTTGCACAGGCCTTAAATCAGCCCCAGCATTTT. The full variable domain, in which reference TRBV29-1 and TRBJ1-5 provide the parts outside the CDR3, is SAVISQKPSRDICQRGTSLTIQCQVDSQVTMMFWYRQQPGQSLTLIATANQGSEATYESGFVIDKFPISRPNLTFSTLTVSNMSPEDSSIYLCSVAQALNQPQHFGDGTRLSIL.

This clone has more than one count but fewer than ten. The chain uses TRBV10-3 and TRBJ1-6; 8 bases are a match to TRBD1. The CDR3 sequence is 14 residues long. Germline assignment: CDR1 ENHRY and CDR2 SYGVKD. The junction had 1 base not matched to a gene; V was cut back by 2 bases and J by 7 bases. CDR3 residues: CAISEDRGNSPLHF. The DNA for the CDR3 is TGTGCCATCAGTGAGGACAGGGGAAATTCACCCCTCCACTTT.

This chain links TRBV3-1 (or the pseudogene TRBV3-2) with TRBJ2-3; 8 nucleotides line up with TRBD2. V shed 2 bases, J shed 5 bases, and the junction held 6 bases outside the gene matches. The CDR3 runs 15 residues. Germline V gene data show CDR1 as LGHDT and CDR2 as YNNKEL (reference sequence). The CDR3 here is CASSQRRGARDTQYF. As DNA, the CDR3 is TGTGCCAGCAGCCAACGGCGGGGGGCAAGAGATACGCAGTATTTT.

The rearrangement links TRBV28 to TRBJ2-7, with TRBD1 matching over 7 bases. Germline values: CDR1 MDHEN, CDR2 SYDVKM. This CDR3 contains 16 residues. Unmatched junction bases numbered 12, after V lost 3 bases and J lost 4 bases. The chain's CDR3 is CASSLKWGTDLYEQYF. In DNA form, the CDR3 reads TGTGCCAGCAGTTTGAAGTGGGGGACAGACCTTTACGAGCAGTACTTC. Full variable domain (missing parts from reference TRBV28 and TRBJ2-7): DVKVTQSSRYLVKRTGEKVFLECVQDMDHENMFWYRQDPGLGLRLIYFSYDVKMKEKGDIPEGYSVSREKKERFSLILESASTNQTSMYLCASSLKWGTDLYEQYFGPGTRLTVT.

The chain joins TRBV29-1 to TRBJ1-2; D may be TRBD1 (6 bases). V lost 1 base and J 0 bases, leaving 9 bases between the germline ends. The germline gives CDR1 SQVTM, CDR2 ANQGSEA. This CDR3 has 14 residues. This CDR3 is CSVEADRTNYGYTF. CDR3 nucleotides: TGCAGCGTTGAAGCGGACAGAACTAACTATGGCTACACCTTC.

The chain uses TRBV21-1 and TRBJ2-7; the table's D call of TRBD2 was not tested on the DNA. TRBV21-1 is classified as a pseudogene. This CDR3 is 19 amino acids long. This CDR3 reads CAGLTPGLAPYGFTYEQYF. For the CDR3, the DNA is TGTGCCGGCCTAACCCCGGGACTAGCGCCTTACGGGTTTACCTACGAGCAGTACTTC.

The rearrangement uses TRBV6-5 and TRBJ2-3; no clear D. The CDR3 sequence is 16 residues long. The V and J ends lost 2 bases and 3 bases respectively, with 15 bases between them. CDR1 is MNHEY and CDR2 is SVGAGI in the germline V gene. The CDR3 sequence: CASSYGVGSGTDTQYF. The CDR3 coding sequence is TGTGCCAGCAGTTACGGTGTTGGTAGTGGTACAGATACGCAGTATTTT.

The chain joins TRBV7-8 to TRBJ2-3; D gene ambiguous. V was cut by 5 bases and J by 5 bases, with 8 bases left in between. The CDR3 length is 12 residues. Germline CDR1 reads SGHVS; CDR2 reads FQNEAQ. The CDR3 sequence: CASSPSGDTQYF. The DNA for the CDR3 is TGTGCCAGCAGCCCCAGTGGAGATACGCAGTATTTT.